Following are 9 T cell receptor beta chains from one sample sequenced in a study of cytomegalovirus exposure and HLA in healthy donors. The PCR made use of 60 Vbeta and 13 Jbeta primers. Here immunoSEQ multiplex PCR was the method, and the copy in TCRdb shows in-frame clones only, minus some. This table lists some 70,000 clones. Sequencing was carried out using PBMCs. All receptors derive from a man in his forties in good health and CMV-seronegative.

This chain joins TRBV6-6 and TRBJ1-1; D is perhaps TRBD1 (6 bases). Germline V CDR1 and CDR2: MNHNY, SVGAGI (reference sequence). With 0 bases removed from V and 5 bases from J, the gap between germline ends came to 10 bases. CDR3 length equals 14 residues. The CDR3 DNA reads as TGTGCCAGCAGTTACTCGGGGGCTGTTACTGAAGCTTTCTTT. Translating gives CASSYSGAVTEAFF.

The genes are TRBV4-3 and TRBJ1-2; 7 positions agree with TRBD1. CDR1 and CDR2 (germline): LGHNA, YSLEER. Germline trimming cut 3 bases from V and 1 base from J; bases unmatched to any gene: 8. This CDR3 comprises 16 residues. CDR3 bases: TGCGCCAGCAGCCATGTATCCGGGACAGTTAACTATGGCTACACCTTC. Translated: CASSHVSGTVNYGYTF.

The V gene is TRBV4-3, the J gene TRBJ1-2; D is unclear. Germline lookup yields CDR1 LGHNA and CDR2 YSLEER. Trimming removed 0 bases at V and 4 bases at J, with 15 bases between. This CDR3 is built from 16 residues. The CDR3 sequence is CASSQDYRGGVYGYTF. CDR3 coding DNA: TGCGCCAGCAGCCAAGATTATCGGGGAGGCGTCTATGGCTACACCTTC.

The chain has TRBV11-3 and TRBJ2-1, with TRBD2 matching over 7 bases. The CDR3 length is 15 residues. Germline-derived CDR1 and CDR2 are SGHNT and YENEEA. V lost 1 base, J lost 5 bases, and 5 bases stayed unmatched. The CDR3 protein is CASSLAGGLNNEQFF. The CDR3 DNA reads TGTGCCAGCAGCTTAGCGGGGGGTTTAAACAATGAGCAGTTCTTC.

The V and J genes are TRBV11-2 and TRBJ2-7; 8 positions agree with TRBD1. The CDR3 totals 16 residues. Germline CDR1 SGHAT, CDR2 FQNNGV. With V trimmed by 5 bases and J by 4 bases, 13 bases remained unmatched. This chain's CDR3 is CASSRKAGGHSYEQYF. For the CDR3, the DNA is TGTGCCAGCAGCCGAAAAGCAGGGGGCCACTCTTACGAGCAGTACTTC.

The chain uses TRBV7-2 and TRBJ1-1; 8 positions agree with TRBD1. V shed 4 bases, J shed 5 bases, and the junction held 6 bases outside the gene matches. The CDR3 consists of 14 residues. The germline CDR1 and CDR2 sequences are SGHTA and FQGNSA. The DNA for the CDR3 is TGTGCCAGCAGCTCACGACAGGGGCGGACTGAAGCTTTCTTT. Its protein is CASSSRQGRTEAFF.

V is TRBV11-3 and J is TRBJ2-2, with 9 bases that match TRBD1. This CDR3 is built from 17 residues. J was trimmed by 6 bases and V by 5 bases; bases with no gene match: 13. Germline assignment: CDR1 SGHNT and CDR2 YENEEA. The CDR3 DNA follows: TGTGCCAGCAGCCCGGGACAGGGAAACATCGACGCCGGGGAGCTGTTTTTT. Amino acid sequence: CASSPGQGNIDAGELFF.

V is TRBV6-9 and J is TRBJ2-2, with D perhaps TRBD1 (6 bases). CDR1 and CDR2 from the germline V gene are MNHGY and SVAAGI. There are 16 residues in the CDR3. Between the trimmed V and J ends, which lost 5 bases and 0 bases, there was a span of 13 bases. CDR3 residues: CASSINTGSNTGELFF. The CDR3 bases are TGTGCCAGCAGTATAAATACAGGGTCGAACACCGGGGAGCTGTTTTTT.

J is TRBJ1-5 and V is TRBV30; D gene uncertain. CDR3 size: 14 residues. CDR1 is GTSNPN, CDR2 SVGIG, per germline (reference sequence). Trimming pared 2 bases from V and 2 bases from J, leaving 10 bases between. The CDR3 region is CAWSRERGNQPQHF. CDR3 in DNA: TGTGCCTGGAGTCGGGAACGGGGCAATCAGCCCCAGCATTTT.